Following are 20 T cell receptor beta chains from one sample sequenced in a study of regulatory T cells in long-lasting Graves disease. Arm-PCR of CDR3 regions with iRepertoire HTBI primers generated TCR beta libraries. TCRdb reprocessed the multiplex PCR reads with MiXCR, giving one entry per CDR3 protein. The sample includes around 360,000 distinct CDR3 sequences, around 15% of them seen just once. Time point described: newly diagnosed GD, antithyroid drugs for less than 3 months. The TCR library was made from RNA extracted from PBMCs. The same data also contributed to another study, on T cells in Graves' hyperthyroidism and ophthalmopathy.

The sequencing used peripheral blood mononuclear cells (PBMCs), collected at new diagnosis, from a patient treated with antithyroid drugs. The origin of the receptors is a woman between 18 and 29 years old with Graves disease.

Many counts were recorded for this clonotype. The chain couples TRBV7-2 to TRBJ1-5; perhaps TRBD1 as D (5 bases). The V and J ends lost 4 bases and 6 bases respectively, with 7 bases between them. Per the germline V gene, CDR1 is SGHTA and CDR2 is FQGNSA. The CDR3 totals 12 residues. The CDR3 spells CASSSGGQPQHF. The CDR3 DNA follows: TGTGCCAGCAGCTCTGGGGGTCAGCCCCAGCATTTT.

This clonotype has more than one count but fewer than ten. The chain employs TRBV13 and TRBJ2-1; 9 positions agree with TRBD2. Per germline, CDR1 PRHDT and CDR2 FYEKMQ (reference sequence). Trimming removed 5 bases from V and 7 bases from J; junction bases left unmatched: 9. The CDR3 contains 15 residues. CDR3 sequence reads: CASSPLREGLNEQFF. DNA for the CDR3: TGTGCCAGCAGCCCCTTGCGGGAGGGGTTAAATGAGCAGTTCTTC.

As to this clonotype: Germline is not matched at one junction end, which may reflect a read error. The chain couples TRBV13 to TRBJ2-1; 9 bases match TRBD2. The CDR3 loop spans 16 amino acids. Germline CDR1 and CDR2: PRHDT and FYEKMQ (reference sequence). CDR3 sequence: CASSFSLRGGYNGQFF. The CDR3 nucleotides are TGTGCCAGCAGCTTTTCTTTGCGGGGGGGTTACAATGGGCAGTTCTTC.

Notes on this clonotype: One end of the junction varies from germline; a read error may be responsible. V usage is TRBV20-1 and J usage is TRBJ2-5; perhaps TRBD2 as D (5 bases). This CDR3 region has 14 residues. Germline lookup yields CDR1 DFQATT and CDR2 SNEGSKA (reference sequence). The CDR3 sequence is CSATPHSDQETLYF. CDR3 bases: TGCAGTGCCACCCCCCATAGCGACCAAGAGACCCTGTACTTC.

This clonotype has ten or more counts. A read error may produce the germline difference seen at one junction end. The rearrangement uses TRBV28 and TRBJ2-7, with a weak D call TRBD2 (6 bases). Germline V lookup: CDR1 MDHEN, CDR2 SYDVKM. CDR3 length: 12 amino acids. The CDR3: CASSFGMSGPRF. The CDR3 region has the DNA TGTGCCAGCAGTTTTGGAATGAGCGGGCCCCGCTTC.

The sample holds many counts of this clonotype. The chain recombines TRBV7-9 with TRBJ2-5, with TRBD1 as a possible D gene (5 bases). V was cut by 5 bases and J by 5 bases, with 15 bases left in between. In germline, CDR1 is SEHNR, CDR2 FQNEAQ (reference sequence). The length of the CDR3 is 14 residues. CDR3 nucleotides: TGTGCCAGCAGCCTCACTATGGGGCGGGAGACCCAGTACTTC. Translated, it gives CASSLTMGRETQYF.

The V gene is TRBV7-3, the J gene TRBJ2-1; D gene uncertain. Per germline, CDR1 SGHTA and CDR2 FQGTGA. The CDR3 contains 13 residues. V was pared by 2 bases and J by 10 bases, with 12 bases between. CDR3 region: CASSLSHPMEQFF. DNA of the CDR3: TGTGCCAGCAGCTTATCGCACCCCATGGAGCAGTTCTTC. The full variable domain, rest sourced from reference TRBV7-3 and TRBJ2-1, is GAGVSQTPSNKVTEKGKYVELRCDPISGHTALYWYRQSLGQGPEFLIYFQGTGAADDSGLPNDRFFAVRPEGSVSTLKIQRTERGDSAVYLCASSLSHPMEQFFGPGTRLTVL.

This clonotype has more than one count but fewer than ten. The V and J genes are TRBV20-1 and TRBJ2-1; 8 positions agree with TRBD2. V was pared by 0 bases and J by 4 bases, with 5 bases of the junction left unmatched. This CDR3 has 15 residues. CDR1 and CDR2 (germline): DFQATT, SNEGSKA (reference sequence). CDR3 loop: CSAREPAGAYNEQFF. CDR3 nucleotide sequence: TGCAGTGCTAGAGAACCAGCGGGAGCATACAATGAGCAGTTCTTC.

This clonotype was observed many times. This chain links TRBV18 with TRBJ2-3; D might be TRBD1 or TRBD2, each matching 5 bases. CDR1 and CDR2 from the germline V gene are KGHSH and LQKENI. CDR3 size: 16 residues. Trimming removed 5 bases at V and 2 bases at J, with 17 bases between. The CDR3 region has the DNA TGTGCCAGCTCAGGGGTTTGGGACGACTCCACAGATACGCAGTATTTT. Residues: CASSGVWDDSTDTQYF.

There are many counts of this clonotype. This chain links TRBV3-1 with TRBJ1-2, with D perhaps TRBD1 (5 bases). The CDR3 contains 12 residues. From germline, CDR1 is LGHDT and CDR2 YNNKEL (reference sequence). V gave up 4 bases and J gave up 8 bases, with 11 bases separating them. The DNA of the CDR3 is TGTGCCAGCAGCCCCGCCGGGACCGGCTACACCTTC. It specifies CASSPAGTGYTF.

The sample holds many counts of this clonotype. J is TRBJ2-3 and V is TRBV5-1; TRBD2 aligns across 9 bases. V shed 7 bases, J shed 2 bases, and the junction held 11 bases outside the gene matches. Germline V CDR1 and CDR2: SGHRS, YFSETQ. The CDR3 is 16 amino acids. The CDR3 loop reads CASHRGASGDTDTQYF. The CDR3 coding sequence is TGCGCCAGCCACCGGGGGGCTAGCGGGGACACAGATACGCAGTATTTT.

This clonotype came up a few times. The chain is built from TRBV7-3 and TRBJ2-5, with D hard to call. V lost 2 bases, J lost 2 bases, and 15 bases lay in between. CDR1 is SGHTA and CDR2 is FQGTGA in the germline V gene. The CDR3 totals 16 residues. CDR3 coding DNA: TGTGCCAGCAGCTTATCTGGAATCGCGAGACAAGAGACCCAGTACTTC. Translated: CASSLSGIARQETQYF.

The table lists this clonotype with many counts. The V and J genes are TRBV11-2 and TRBJ2-1, with 7 positions matching TRBD1. V shed 0 bases and J 12 bases; nucleotides not matched to a gene: 5. The CDR3 covers 13 residues. Looked up from germline, CDR1 is SGHAT and CDR2 is FQNNGV. As DNA, the CDR3 is TGTGCCAGCAGCTTAGAGGGACAGCTCTGGCAGTTCTTC. This gives the protein CASSLEGQLWQFF.

There are many counts of this clonotype. The chain uses TRBV20-1 and TRBJ1-5; 8 positions match TRBD1. CDR3 length: 16 amino acids. The ends lost 6 bases at V and 0 bases at J; junction bases unmatched: 10. Germline values: CDR1 DFQATT, CDR2 SNEGSKA (reference sequence). CDR3 sequence: CSAQDRGSYSNQPQHF. The CDR3 coding sequence is TGCAGTGCCCAAGACAGGGGAAGCTATAGCAATCAGCCCCAGCATTTT.

This clonotype was picked up a small number of times. The chain links TRBV14 to TRBJ2-7; TRBD2 is a possible D gene (6 bases). The V and J ends lost 0 bases and 6 bases respectively, with 12 bases between them. This CDR3 comprises 14 residues. Germline CDR1 is SGHDN and CDR2 is FVKESK. CDR3 residues: CASSQDLGLSEQYF. Here the CDR3 DNA reads TGTGCCAGCAGCCAAGATCTGGGACTTAGCGAGCAGTACTTC.

In its sample, this clonotype was seen many times. V usage is TRBV3-1 and J usage is TRBJ1-6; D is possibly TRBD1 (5 bases). In germline, CDR1 is LGHDT, CDR2 YNNKEL (reference sequence). The CDR3 runs to 14 residues. V lost 3 bases and J 18 bases, leaving 21 bases between the germline ends. CDR3 nucleotide sequence: TGTGCCAGCAGCCACCGGGGCGGGCCGGAAGCCCCCCACTTT. Its protein is CASSHRGGPEAPHF.

There are a few counts of this clonotype. V gene TRBV12-3 or TRBV12-4 combines with J gene TRBJ2-6; possibly TRBD1 for D (5 bases). There are 16 residues in the CDR3. The V end was cut by 7 bases, the J end by 2 bases, with 15 bases between. For the CDR3, the DNA is TGTGCCAGCACCTTAGGGTTAGGGGCTGGGGCCAACGTCCTGACTTTC. It is translated as CASTLGLGAGANVLTF.

The V and J genes are TRBV20-1 and TRBJ2-1; TRBD1 matches 8 bases. The junction had 12 bases not matched to a gene; V was cut back by 0 bases and J by 5 bases. Germline-derived CDR1 and CDR2 are DFQATT and SNEGSKA (reference sequence). This CDR3 region has 17 residues. This CDR3 is CSAREDRGGGGNNEQFF. The DNA for the CDR3 is TGCAGTGCTAGAGAAGACAGGGGAGGTGGGGGGAACAATGAGCAGTTCTTC.

This clonotype was seen many times. This chain uses TRBV12-3 or TRBV12-4 with TRBJ2-5, with 7 bases that match TRBD2. V lost 6 bases to trimming and J lost 5 bases; unmatched junction nucleotides: 6. The length of the CDR3 is 13 residues. CDR3: CASRMTSSETQYF. The DNA for the CDR3 is TGTGCCAGCAGGATGACTAGCTCGGAGACCCAGTACTTC.

This clonotype was picked up many times. The V call is TRBV6-1, the J call TRBJ2-7; D possibly matches TRBD1 or TRBD2 (6 bases each). The CDR3 is 14 amino acids. Trimming shortened V by 2 bases and J by 2 bases, and 10 bases separated the two germline ends. CDR1 is MNHNS and CDR2 is SASEGT in the germline V gene. The CDR3 spells CASSESGGTYEQYF. CDR3 in DNA: TGTGCCAGCAGTGAATCCGGGGGCACCTACGAGCAGTACTTC.